These 32 T cell receptor beta chains originate from one sample sequenced in a study of T-cell memory formation after mild COVID-19. TCRdb reprocessed the 5' RACE reads via MiXCR and lists one record per CDR3 protein. The sample lists 180,000 or so distinct CDR3 sequences, approximately 10% occurring once. The source material was PBMCs or a T cell subset sorted from them (not recorded which). These receptors were taken from a man between 18 and 29 years old who had mild COVID-19 (a few samples of this study predate the infection). Cell type and time point are not known.

This clonotype was seen more than once but under ten times. This chain uses TRBV28 with TRBJ1-5; 8 bases map to TRBD1. The V and J ends lost 6 bases and 5 bases, in that order; junction bases with no gene match: 12. The V gene's germline CDR1 is MDHEN and CDR2 SYDVKM. The CDR3 runs 16 residues. The DNA for the CDR3 is TGTGCCAGCAGCTCCGGACAGGGAGAATGGGATCAGCCCCAGCATTTT. Protein sequence: CASSSGQGEWDQPQHF. Full variable domain (outside the CDR3, taken from reference TRBV28 and TRBJ1-5): DVKVTQSSRYLVKRTGEKVFLECVQDMDHENMFWYRQDPGLGLRLIYFSYDVKMKEKGDIPEGYSVSREKKERFSLILESASTNQTSMYLCASSSGQGEWDQPQHFGDGTRLSIL.

The chain carries TRBV29-1 and TRBJ2-3, with D possibly being TRBD2 (6 bases). Per germline, CDR1 SQVTM and CDR2 ANQGSEA. The CDR3 totals 14 residues. With 2 bases removed from V and 0 bases from J, the gap between germline ends came to 9 bases. CDR3 DNA: TGCAGCGTTGAAAGGAGGGAGAGCACAGATACGCAGTATTTT. Protein product: CSVERRESTDTQYF.

This clonotype occurred a few times. The rearrangement uses TRBV5-1 and TRBJ2-1, with a possible D match to TRBD2 (10 bases). V lost 4 bases and J lost 6, with 38 bases in between. The CDR3 is made up of 22 amino acids. Germline values: CDR1 SGHRS, CDR2 YFSETQ. In nucleotides, the CDR3 is TGCGCCAGCAGCAAAGGGACAGGGACAACATCGGGACTAGCGTGGGGGATCAATGAGCAGTTCTTC. This translates into CASSKGTGTTSGLAWGINEQFF.

This clonotype was seen a few times. The gene calls are TRBV5-1 and TRBJ1-6; tentative D call: TRBD1 (5 bases). The CDR3 totals 14 residues. The V gene lost 0 bases and the J gene lost 8 bases, with 9 bases spanning the gap. CDR1 is SGHRS and CDR2 is YFSETQ in the germline V gene. The CDR3 DNA is TGCGCCAGCAGCTTGGCACAGGAAGATTCACCCCTCCACTTT. Translation gives CASSLAQEDSPLHF.

The rearrangement joins TRBV12-3 or TRBV12-4 to TRBJ1-1; the D gene is possibly TRBD1 (6 bases). The CDR3 runs 13 residues. The ends were cut back, 4 bases at V and 5 bases at J, with 11 bases in the middle. CDR3 protein: CASSYRERTEAFF. The DNA of the CDR3 is TGTGCCAGCAGTTACAGGGAGAGGACTGAAGCTTTCTTT.

The genes are TRBV2 and TRBJ2-3, with TRBD1 matching 7 bases. The ends lost 6 bases at V and 4 bases at J; junction bases unmatched: 7. The germline CDR1 and CDR2 sequences are SNHLY and FYNNEI. The CDR3 extends over 14 amino acids. CDR3 amino acids: CASSLDRTPDTQYF. The CDR3 DNA reads TGTGCCAGCAGCCTGGACAGGACCCCAGATACGCAGTATTTT.

This clonotype was observed a handful of times. The rearrangement joins TRBV28 to TRBJ2-5; D remains unclear. The CDR3 extends over 13 amino acids. Germline CDR1 and CDR2: MDHEN and SYDVKM. V lost 5 bases to trimming and J lost 7 bases, with 14 bases between them. The CDR3 spells CASSPRRSGTQYF. The DNA for the CDR3 is TGTGCCAGCAGTCCTCGACGCTCGGGGACCCAGTACTTC.

In its sample, this clonotype was seen many times. The rearrangement uses TRBV12-3 or TRBV12-4 and TRBJ1-3, with D unresolved. Trimming removed 0 bases from V and 2 bases from J, with 5 bases in between. CDR3 size: 14 residues. For the CDR3, the DNA is TGTGCCAGCAGTTTAGCCGTAGCTGGAAACACCATATATTTT. Translated, it gives CASSLAVAGNTIYF.

This clonotype was recorded at least ten times. The rearrangement joins TRBV7-3 to TRBJ1-2; D uncertain. Germline CDR1 and CDR2: SGHTA and FQGTGA. CDR3 length: 15 amino acids. V was cut by 5 bases and J by 2 bases, with 15 bases left in between. CDR3 nucleotide sequence: TGTGCCAGCAGCCCCTGGTCGGGGTCCAACTATGGCTACACCTTC. This sequence encodes CASSPWSGSNYGYTF.

The genes are TRBV7-9 and TRBJ1-2; D is possibly TRBD1 (5 bases). The CDR3 totals 15 residues. Germline V gene data show CDR1 as SEHNR and CDR2 as FQNEAQ (reference sequence). Trimming took 1 base from V and 4 from J, leaving 13 bases between them. As DNA, the CDR3 is TGTGCCAGCAGCTTAGAGACAGCCCTTTTCTATGGCTACACCTTC. Protein: CASSLETALFYGYTF.

The genes are TRBV2 and TRBJ1-2; D is uncertain. Germline loops: CDR1 SNHLY, CDR2 FYNNEI. The CDR3 sequence is 12 residues long. The V end lost 0 bases, the J end lost 4 bases, and 3 bases lay between the germline ends. The CDR3 sequence: CASSEAAYGYTF. As DNA, the CDR3 is TGTGCCAGCAGTGAAGCAGCCTATGGCTACACCTTC.

Many counts were recorded for this clonotype. The chain carries TRBV7-9 and TRBJ2-3; 7 bases match TRBD1. V lost 3 bases, J lost 0 bases, and 3 bases stayed unmatched. The CDR3 consists of 15 residues. Germline CDR1 reads SEHNR; CDR2 reads FQNEAQ (reference sequence). Here the CDR3 reads CASSLQGESTDTQYF. DNA for the CDR3: TGTGCCAGCAGCTTGCAGGGGGAAAGCACAGATACGCAGTATTTT.

The V call is TRBV28, the J call TRBJ2-5, with D perhaps being TRBD1 or TRBD2 (5 bases each). CDR1 and CDR2 (germline): MDHEN, SYDVKM. V was clipped by 5 bases and J by 5 bases, with 15 bases between them. The CDR3 has 14 amino acids. The CDR3 DNA reads as TGTGCCAGCAGTCGGGGCCACGCCCGGGAGACCCAGTACTTC. Translated: CASSRGHARETQYF.

This clonotype was counted only a few times. Since a much larger clone is just one base distant, this may be a read error. The J gene is TRBJ2-1, the V gene TRBV24-1; unclear D gene. Germline CDR1 reads KGHDR; CDR2 reads SFDVKD. This CDR3 comprises 11 residues. V lost 4 bases and J 4 bases, leaving 1 base between the germline ends. The CDR3 DNA reads as TGTGCCACCAGTGAATACAATGAGCAGTTCTTC. Protein sequence: CATSEYNEQFF.

This clonotype has more than one count but fewer than ten. The chain joins TRBV5-1 to TRBJ1-5; D is ambiguous. The CDR3 runs to 15 residues. The germline CDR1 and CDR2 sequences are SGHRS and YFSETQ. Trimming took off 0 bases at V and 0 bases at J, with 7 bases between the two ends. Written as DNA, the CDR3 is TGCGCCAGCAGCTTGGAGGGTTATAGCAATCAGCCCCAGCATTTT. Its protein product is CASSLEGYSNQPQHF.

This clonotype was picked up many times. The chain recombines TRBV7-9 with TRBJ2-7; 11 nucleotides line up with TRBD1. CDR3 length: 16 amino acids. Germline assignment: CDR1 SEHNR and CDR2 FQNEAQ (reference sequence). The J segment lost 6 bases and the V segment lost 0 bases, leaving 7 bases of the junction unmatched. CDR3 coding DNA: TGTGCCAGCAGCTTAGCGTTAGGACAGGGGGCGCGCGAGCAGTACTTC. This encodes CASSLALGQGAREQYF.

CDR3 DNA: TGTGCCAGCAGCACAGGGAGGTGGGGCAATCAGCCCCAGCATTTT. This encodes CASSTGRWGNQPQHF. This chain joins TRBV7-9 and TRBJ1-5; a possible D gene is TRBD1 (6 bases). Germline V gene data show CDR1 as SEHNR and CDR2 as FQNEAQ (reference sequence). This CDR3 has 15 amino acids. Trimming took 5 bases from V and 2 from J, leaving 13 bases between them.

The sample holds a few counts of this clonotype. The chain has TRBV7-9 and TRBJ2-5; possibly TRBD1 or TRBD2 for D (5 bases each). The ends were cut back, 8 bases at V and 5 bases at J, with 15 bases in the middle. Germline lookup yields CDR1 SEHNR and CDR2 FQNEAQ (reference sequence). The CDR3 has 13 amino acids. The CDR3 sequence: CASGRGETETQYF. The CDR3 bases are TGTGCCAGCGGCCGGGGCGAGACGGAGACCCAGTACTTC.

The gene calls are TRBV28 and TRBJ1-4, with D unresolved. The V end lost 4 bases, the J end lost 3 bases, and 9 bases lay between the germline ends. The CDR3 runs 14 residues. Per germline, CDR1 MDHEN and CDR2 SYDVKM. This CDR3 is CASSSGGSNEKLFF. The CDR3 DNA sequence: TGTGCCAGCAGTTCGGGTGGGTCTAATGAAAAACTGTTTTTT.

This clonotype has more than one count but fewer than ten. This chain uses TRBV9 with TRBJ2-4; the D is unclear. Germline V gene sequence: CDR1 SGDLS, CDR2 YYNGEE. V lost 0 bases and J 1 base, leaving 5 bases between the germline ends. The CDR3 is made up of 14 amino acids. The CDR3 DNA sequence: TGTGCCAGCAGCGTAGGGGTTGCCAAAAACATTCAGTACTTC. It specifies CASSVGVAKNIQYF.

This clonotype has only a few counts. This chain joins TRBV28 and TRBJ2-5; D possibly corresponds to TRBD1 (5 bases). Deletions cut 7 bases from V and 7 bases from J, with 13 bases between. There are 12 residues in the CDR3. The germline V gene has CDR1 MDHEN and CDR2 SYDVKM. In DNA, the CDR3 is TGTGCCAGCAACGACAGCCCTTGGACCCAGTACTTC. Its translation is CASNDSPWTQYF.

The CDR3 sequence: CASSYGAEAFF. CDR3 in DNA: TGTGCCAGTTCTTACGGAGCTGAAGCTTTCTTT. The V call is TRBV10-3, the J call TRBJ1-1; no reliable D call. With 10 bases removed from V and 6 bases from J, the gap between germline ends came to 12 bases. CDR1 is ENHRY, CDR2 SYGVKD, per germline. The CDR3 spans 11 residues.

The chain couples TRBV12-3 or TRBV12-4 to TRBJ2-5; 16 bases are shared with TRBD2. The CDR3 consists of 20 residues. The V segment lost 5 bases and the J segment 6 bases; nucleotides outside the gene matches: 18. CDR3 nucleotide sequence: TGTGCCAGCAGTCGGAGGGGACTAGCGGGGGGGCCTCGGAGATTTCAGACCCAGTACTTC. As protein: CASSRRGLAGGPRRFQTQYF.

Ten or more counts support this clonotype. This chain uses TRBV12-3 or TRBV12-4 with TRBJ2-3; weak D call: TRBD2 (5 bases). The CDR3 sequence is 15 residues long. Trimming cost V 6 bases and J 0 bases, with 13 bases left between them. In DNA, the CDR3 is TGTGCCAGCAGCCTCCGGGGTTTTAGCACAGATACGCAGTATTTT. This encodes CASSLRGFSTDTQYF.

The table lists this clonotype with many counts. This chain links TRBV7-9 with TRBJ2-4, with 7 positions matching TRBD1. The V and J ends lost 5 bases and 2 bases, in that order; junction bases with no gene match: 9. This CDR3 spans 16 amino acids. Germline V lookup: CDR1 SEHNR, CDR2 FQNEAQ (reference sequence). The CDR3 reads CASSHGQVLTKNIQYF. CDR3 DNA: TGTGCCAGCAGCCACGGACAGGTCCTAACCAAAAACATTCAGTACTTC.

In its sample, this clonotype was seen a few times. The V gene is TRBV7-2, the J gene TRBJ1-2; TRBD1 matches 8 bases. Germline CDR1 SGHTA, CDR2 FQGNSA. V gave up 5 bases and J gave up 3 bases; unmatched junction bases: 17. The CDR3 loop spans 18 amino acids. CDR3 nucleotides: TGTGCCAGCAGCCGAGCAAACTTGAGACAGGGGTTCCACTATGGCTACACCTTC. Protein: CASSRANLRQGFHYGYTF.

This clonotype was detected a few times. V usage is TRBV7-2 and J usage is TRBJ2-7; 9 bases are shared with TRBD1. V gave up 3 bases and J gave up 6 bases; unmatched junction bases: 3. Germline V gene data show CDR1 as SGHTA and CDR2 as FQGNSA. This CDR3 has 13 amino acids. The CDR3, as DNA: TGTGCCAGCAGCTTGGGGACAGGGCGCGAGCAGTACGTC. Its protein product is CASSLGTGREQYV.

This clonotype was recorded many times. This chain connects TRBV6-6 to TRBJ2-5; D is possibly TRBD1 (6 bases). Germline-derived CDR1 and CDR2 are MNHNY and SVGAGI (reference sequence). The CDR3 runs to 13 residues. Deletions cut 7 bases from V and 4 bases from J, with 13 bases between. The CDR3 sequence: CASTRTDRETQYF. The CDR3 DNA sequence: TGTGCCAGCACCCGGACAGATCGAGAGACCCAGTACTTC.

This clonotype has only a few counts. The chain links TRBV5-1 to TRBJ2-3; perhaps TRBD2 as D (7 bases). V lost 4 bases and J 2 bases, leaving 11 bases between the germline ends. The length of the CDR3 is 14 residues. Germline-derived CDR1 and CDR2 are SGHRS and YFSETQ. The CDR3 protein is CASSGGAHTDTQYF. CDR3 sequence (DNA): TGCGCCAGCAGCGGGGGGGCACACACAGATACGCAGTATTTT.

This sequence joins TRBV7-3 and TRBJ2-2, with D possibly being TRBD2 (6 bases). The V gene's germline CDR1 is SGHTA and CDR2 FQGTGA. The CDR3 sequence is 13 residues long. With 5 bases removed from V and 5 bases from J, the gap between germline ends came to 9 bases. The CDR3 DNA sequence: TGTGCCAGCAGCAATGCGGGGACCGGGGAGCTGTTTTTT. This sequence encodes CASSNAGTGELFF.

The chain carries TRBV5-1 and TRBJ2-1, with 7 bases identical to TRBD1. The CDR3 runs to 14 residues. V lost 6 bases to trimming and J lost 6 bases; unmatched junction nucleotides: 9. The germline V gene has CDR1 SGHRS and CDR2 YFSETQ. In nucleotides, the CDR3 is TGCGCCAGCATGCTAGGGGGCGCGGGCAATGAGCAGTTCTTC. It translates to CASMLGGAGNEQFF. Variable domain in full (rest from reference TRBV5-1 and TRBJ2-1): KAGVTQTPRYLIKTRGQQVTLSCSPISGHRSVSWYQQTPGQGLQFLFEYFSETQRNKGNFPGRFSGRQFSNSRSEMNVSTLELGDSALYLCASMLGGAGNEQFFGPGTRLTVL.

Many counts were recorded for this clonotype. The chain employs TRBV7-9 and TRBJ2-1; 11 bases fit TRBD2. Germline loops: CDR1 SEHNR, CDR2 FQNEAQ (reference sequence). The CDR3 spans 18 residues. V was pared by 2 bases and J by 0 bases, with 6 bases of the junction left unmatched. The CDR3 DNA reads TGTGCCAGCAGCTTACAACTAGCGGGGGCCGGCTCCTACAATGAGCAGTTCTTC. Protein: CASSLQLAGAGSYNEQFF.